The 20 T cell receptor beta chains presented below share a single source sample, sequenced in a study of T cells after yellow fever vaccination. TCRdb used MiXCR to reprocess the 5' RACE reads, holding one entry per CDR3 protein. This sample has 450,000 to 650,000 distinct CDR3 sequences, with 21% found just once. Sequenced material: PBMCs, taken 21 days after the first yellow fever vaccination. All receptors derive from a man between 18 and 35 years old who received the YFV17D yellow fever vaccine.

This chain connects TRBV6-5 to TRBJ2-6, with D unclear. The CDR3 runs 16 residues. The germline V and J ends were trimmed by 0 bases and 0 bases, with 6 bases remaining between them. CDR1 is MNHEY, CDR2 SVGAGI, per germline. CDR3 DNA sequence: TGTGCCAGCAGTTACTCTTTCCACTCTGGGGCCAACGTCCTGACTTTC. This encodes CASSYSFHSGANVLTF.

The rearrangement joins TRBV6-1 to TRBJ1-6; D remains ambiguous. The V gene's germline CDR1 is MNHNS and CDR2 SASEGT. The CDR3 has 15 residues. V lost 2 bases and J lost 7, with 12 bases in between. The CDR3 loop is CASSERGSGNSPLHF. The CDR3 nucleotides are TGTGCCAGCAGTGAACGAGGGTCTGGGAATTCACCCCTCCACTTT.

This sequence joins TRBV7-2 and TRBJ2-2, with TRBD2 identical over 8 bases. V lost 5 bases and J lost 3; bases outside the gene matches: 11. CDR1 and CDR2 from the germline V gene are SGHTA and FQGNSA. CDR3 size: 17 residues. DNA of the CDR3: TGTGCCAGCAGCCCACCGAAGCGGGGGCGTTACACCGGGGAGCTGTTTTTT. Translated: CASSPPKRGRYTGELFF.

V gene TRBV11-2 combines with J gene TRBJ1-6, with TRBD1 as a possible D gene (5 bases). V lost 0 bases, J lost 5 bases, and 14 bases lay in between. Per the germline V gene, CDR1 is SGHAT and CDR2 is FQNNGV. This CDR3 has 17 amino acids. The CDR3 bases are TGTGCCAGCAGCTTAGATGAATACCGGGGGAATAATTCACCCCTCCACTTT. It encodes CASSLDEYRGNNSPLHF.

This clonotype was observed at least ten times. The V gene is TRBV9, the J gene TRBJ2-5; D is uncertain. V was shortened by 0 bases and J by 2 bases, with 5 bases between the two germline ends. This CDR3 contains 13 residues. Germline CDR1 reads SGDLS; CDR2 reads YYNGEE. Here the CDR3 reads CASSVASQETQYF. CDR3 sequence (DNA): TGTGCCAGCAGCGTAGCCTCGCAAGAGACCCAGTACTTC. Combining the CDR3 with reference TRBV9 and TRBJ2-5 gives the whole variable domain DSGVTQTPKHLITATGQRVTLRCSPRSGDLSVYWYQQSLDQGLQFLIQYYNGEERAKGNILERFSAQQFPDLHSELNLSSLELGDSALYFCASSVASQETQYFGPGTRLLVL.

The sample holds many counts of this clonotype. The chain has TRBV7-8 and TRBJ1-5, with TRBD1 as a possible D gene (5 bases). CDR3 size: 17 residues. CDR1 and CDR2 (germline): SGHVS, FQNEAQ. The V end lost 1 base, the J end lost 2 bases, and 15 bases lay between the germline ends. The CDR3 here is CASSLDSSGMGNQPQHF. CDR3 DNA sequence: TGTGCCAGCAGCTTAGATTCTTCAGGGATGGGCAATCAGCCCCAGCATTTT.

In its sample, this clonotype was seen many times. CDR3 in DNA: TGTGCCAGCAGCTTGGATGCCGGGACAGGGGGCTACGAGCAGTACTTC. Amino acid sequence: CASSLDAGTGGYEQYF. The genes are TRBV5-5 and TRBJ2-7; TRBD1 agrees at 11 bases. Trimming removed 0 bases from V and 3 bases from J; junction bases left unmatched: 5. The germline CDR1 and CDR2 sequences are SGHKS and YYEKEE (reference sequence). The CDR3 has 16 amino acids.

This clonotype was detected many times. CDR3 sequence: CASSPLAGSYNEQFF. The DNA for the CDR3 is TGTGCCAGCAGCCCCCTAGCGGGCTCCTACAATGAGCAGTTCTTC. The chain uses TRBV7-3 and TRBJ2-1; 8 bases agree with TRBD2. This CDR3 region has 15 residues. V was pared by 5 bases and J by 0 bases, with 3 bases of the junction left unmatched. Germline V CDR1 and CDR2: SGHTA, FQGTGA.

In this sample, this clonotype turned up a few times. The chain is built from TRBV3-1 and TRBJ2-7; D is undetermined. From germline, CDR1 is LGHDT and CDR2 YNNKEL (reference sequence). Trimming took off 5 bases at V and 2 bases at J, with 10 bases between the two ends. CDR3 length: 13 amino acids. The CDR3 here is CASSAPTAYEQYF. DNA of the CDR3: TGTGCCAGCAGCGCCCCTACGGCCTACGAGCAGTACTTC.

This clonotype has just a few counts. V gene TRBV25-1 combines with J gene TRBJ1-2; tentative D call: TRBD1 (6 bases). This CDR3 has 13 residues. Trimming removed 3 bases from V and 8 bases from J, with 13 bases in between. The germline gives CDR1 MGHDK, CDR2 SYGVNS. CDR3: CASSDTGRGGYTF. As DNA, the CDR3 is TGTGCCAGCAGTGACACAGGGAGGGGAGGCTACACCTTC.

The J gene is TRBJ2-3, the V gene TRBV4-3; TRBD2 might be the D (6 bases). Germline values: CDR1 LGHNA, CDR2 YSLEER. V lost 0 bases and J 3 bases, leaving 13 bases between the germline ends. CDR3 length: 16 residues. CDR3 amino acids: CASSQEWGVGTDTQYF. The CDR3 coding sequence is TGCGCCAGCAGCCAAGAATGGGGGGTAGGAACAGATACGCAGTATTTT.

V and J are TRBV29-1 and TRBJ2-7; TRBD2 is a possible D gene (6 bases). V lost 1 base, J lost 2 bases, and 15 bases lay in between. Germline V gives CDR1 SQVTM, CDR2 ANQGSEA. This CDR3 comprises 15 residues. Here the CDR3 reads CSVEGRGSSAYEQYF. The CDR3 bases are TGCAGCGTTGAAGGCCGGGGGTCCAGCGCCTACGAGCAGTACTTC.

The rearrangement joins TRBV20-1 to TRBJ2-1; D perhaps matches TRBD2 (7 bases). This CDR3 region has 16 residues. Germline V CDR1 and CDR2: DFQATT, SNEGSKA (reference sequence). Trimming cost V 5 bases and J 5 bases, with 22 bases left between them. The CDR3 sequence: CSARHAGAIGDNEQFF. CDR3 coding DNA: TGCAGTGCTCGGCATGCGGGGGCCATTGGGGACAATGAGCAGTTCTTC.

The sample holds one count of this clonotype. The chain joins TRBV5-1 to TRBJ1-1; a possible D gene is TRBD1 (5 bases). Deletions cut 4 bases from V and 6 bases from J, with 13 bases between. CDR1 and CDR2 (germline): SGHRS, YFSETQ. The CDR3 loop spans 13 amino acids. The CDR3 DNA follows: TGCGCCAGCAGCAGCGGGGCGCGCGCTGAAGCTTTCTTT. Amino acids: CASSSGARAEAFF.

V is TRBV5-1 and J is TRBJ2-5, with D maybe TRBD1 (6 bases). Germline V gives CDR1 SGHRS, CDR2 YFSETQ. This CDR3 has 13 residues. The V and J ends lost 7 bases and 4 bases respectively, with 14 bases between them. The CDR3 bases are TGCGCCAGCCTGGAACAAGGGGGAGAGACCCAGTACTTC. It yields the protein CASLEQGGETQYF.

The chain carries TRBV5-4 and TRBJ2-3; tentatively, D is TRBD2 (5 bases). The CDR3 is made up of 17 amino acids. Germline CDR1 and CDR2: SGHNT and YYREEE (reference sequence). V was pared by 0 bases and J by 0 bases, with 14 bases between. In nucleotides, the CDR3 is TGTGCCAGCAGCTTGGGCGTCCGGGGATCTAGCACAGATACGCAGTATTTT. Translating gives CASSLGVRGSSTDTQYF.

Of note for this clonotype: A much larger clone differs by one base, so this may be a read error. Because it lacks the conserved phenylalanine or tryptophan at the end, this CDR3 is likely a read error. This rearrangement joins TRBV5-5 to TRBJ2-1; D not resolved. The CDR3 length is 13 residues. Trimming shortened V by 0 bases and J by 3 bases, and 4 bases separated the two germline ends. The germline V gene has CDR1 SGHKS and CDR2 YYEKEE (reference sequence). The CDR3 DNA is TGTGCCAGCAGCTTGGAGATCTACAATGAGCAGTTCTCC. It translates to CASSLEIYNEQFS.

The rearrangement joins TRBV20-1 to TRBJ1-1; perhaps TRBD1 as D (5 bases). Germline loops: CDR1 DFQATT, CDR2 SNEGSKA (reference sequence). This CDR3 has 12 amino acids. V was shortened by 7 bases and J by 1 base, with 10 bases between the two germline ends. The CDR3 sequence: CSDNDRNTEAFF. DNA of the CDR3: TGCAGTGATAATGACAGGAACACTGAAGCTTTCTTT.

The chain links TRBV11-2 to TRBJ2-1; 11 nucleotides line up with TRBD2. V was pared by 7 bases and J by 12 bases, with 14 bases of the junction left unmatched. Germline lookup yields CDR1 SGHAT and CDR2 FQNNGV. This CDR3 has 15 residues. The CDR3 region is CASIKTTSGGGRQFF. In DNA, the CDR3 is TGTGCCAGCATCAAAACCACTAGCGGGGGCGGGCGGCAGTTCTTC.

CDR3 region: CASSYSKRIGELFF. CDR3 in DNA: TGTGCCAGCAGTTACTCAAAGCGGATCGGGGAGCTGTTTTTT. This sequence joins TRBV6-5 and TRBJ2-2; D is perhaps TRBD2 (5 bases). The V and J ends lost 0 bases and 7 bases respectively, with 9 bases between them. Germline lookup yields CDR1 MNHEY and CDR2 SVGAGI. This CDR3 has 14 amino acids.